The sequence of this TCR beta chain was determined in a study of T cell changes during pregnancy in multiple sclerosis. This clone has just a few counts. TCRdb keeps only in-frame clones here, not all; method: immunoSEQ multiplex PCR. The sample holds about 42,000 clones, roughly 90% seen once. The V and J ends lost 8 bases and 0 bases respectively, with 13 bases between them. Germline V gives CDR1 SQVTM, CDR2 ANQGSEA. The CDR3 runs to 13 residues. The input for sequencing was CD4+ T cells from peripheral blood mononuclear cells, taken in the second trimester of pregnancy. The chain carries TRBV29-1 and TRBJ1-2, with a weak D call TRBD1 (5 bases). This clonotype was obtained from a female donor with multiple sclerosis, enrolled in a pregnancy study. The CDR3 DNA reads TGCAGCACGACACCGACAGCTAACTATGGCTACACCTTC. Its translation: CSTTPTANYGYTF.